The rows below give T cell receptor beta chains drawn from one sample of a study of CD8+ T cells in alopecia areata. Generated by immunoSEQ multiplex PCR, the TCRdb table keeps only in-frame clones and is missing some. The sample has some 120,000 clones, around 50% seen once. The sequenced sample consisted of NKG2D-low CD8+ T cells sorted from blood. The receptors were sampled from a human donor with alopecia areata. CDR3s leave out the opening cysteine and the closing phenylalanine or tryptophan. The order of the fields is CDR3 protein, V gene, clone size, J gene. Not all rows give a size; the values are once, few, many and, for expanded clones, a class.

ASRPPGSDEQY TRBV4-1 - TRBJ2-7
ASSPSYEQY TRBV7-9 few TRBJ2-7
TSSQGLATGELF TRBV1 - TRBJ2-2
ASSLGSSYNEQF TRBV13 few TRBJ2-1
SVVDTGELF TRBV29-1 few TRBJ2-2
NARGVNTYEQY TRBV29-1 - TRBJ2-7
ASSQESGESGIGPQH TRBV14 few TRBJ1-5
ASSLGRFYT TRBV5-1 - TRBJ1-2
ASGGHGYT TRBV2 - TRBJ1-2
AWRGQGEETQY TRBV30 - TRBJ2-5
SVVERLNQETQY TRBV29-1 - TRBJ2-5
ATRGGTDTQY TRBV27 - TRBJ2-3
ASSPGDNEQF TRBV5-6 - TRBJ2-1